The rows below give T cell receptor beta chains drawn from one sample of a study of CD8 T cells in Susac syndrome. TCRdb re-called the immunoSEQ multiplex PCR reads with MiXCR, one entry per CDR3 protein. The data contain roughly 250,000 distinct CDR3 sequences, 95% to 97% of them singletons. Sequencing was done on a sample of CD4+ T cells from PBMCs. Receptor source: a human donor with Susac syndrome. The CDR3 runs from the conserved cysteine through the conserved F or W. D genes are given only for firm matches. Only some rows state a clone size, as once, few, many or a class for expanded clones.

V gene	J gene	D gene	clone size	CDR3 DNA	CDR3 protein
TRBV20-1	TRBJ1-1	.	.	TGCAGTGCTAGAGCGGGGTCCGGTGACACTGAAGCTTTCTTT	CSARAGSGDTEAFF
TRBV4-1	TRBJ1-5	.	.	TGCGCCAGCAGCCAAGACCCCTACCCTTTAGTCAAGGGGGGTGAGCCCCAGCATTTT	CASSQDPYPLVKGGEPQHF
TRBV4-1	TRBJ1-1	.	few	TGCGCCAGCAGCCAAGTCACCGCAAACACTGAAGCTTTCTTT	CASSQVTANTEAFF
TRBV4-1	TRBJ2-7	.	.	TGCGCCAGCAGCCAAGTGCTGGGTTCCTACGAGCAGTACTTC	CASSQVLGSYEQYF
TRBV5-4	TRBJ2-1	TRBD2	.	TGTGCCAGCCACCTCCCGGGAGGGGGCTACAATGAGCAGTTCTTC	CASHLPGGGYNEQFF
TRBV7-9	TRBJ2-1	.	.	TGTGCCAGCAGCCCACAAGGGGGTTCTCCCAATGAGCAGTTCTTC	CASSPQGGSPNEQFF
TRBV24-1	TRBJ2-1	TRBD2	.	TGTGCCACCAGTGATCCACTAGCGGGAAGGAATGAGCAGTTCTTC	CATSDPLAGRNEQFF
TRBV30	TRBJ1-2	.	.	TGTGCCTGGGACCGGAAGGGCTACACCTTC	CAWDRKGYTF
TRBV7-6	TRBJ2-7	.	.	TGTGCCAGCAGCTCTGGGGTCCTTGGTAGTATTGGCGAGCAGTACTTC	CASSSGVLGSIGEQYF
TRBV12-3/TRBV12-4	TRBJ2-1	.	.	TGTGCCAGCAGCCGCCCGGAGACGGCCGGTTTCTTC	CASSRPETAGFF
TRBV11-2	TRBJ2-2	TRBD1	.	TGTGCCAGCACTGACAGGGGGCCCTACGCAAGTAACGCGAACACCGGGGAGCTGTTTTTT	CASTDRGPYASNANTGELFF
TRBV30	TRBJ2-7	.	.	TGTGCCTGGGACAGGAGCTTGGGACGGCTATACGAGCAGTACTTC	CAWDRSLGRLYEQYF
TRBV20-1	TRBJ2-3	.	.	TGCAGTGCTAGCCGGGGAGAGGGCACAGATACGCAGTATTTT	CSASRGEGTDTQYF
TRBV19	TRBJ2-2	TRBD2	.	TGTGCCAGTAGTAAAGAACTAGCGGCCGGGGAGCTGTTTTTT	CASSKELAAGELFF
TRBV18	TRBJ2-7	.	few	TGTGCCAGCTCACTTCTACACGAGCAGTACTTC	CASSLLHEQYF
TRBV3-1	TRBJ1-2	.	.	TGTGCCAGCAGCCAAGCGACAGTTAACTATGGCTACACCTTC	CASSQATVNYGYTF
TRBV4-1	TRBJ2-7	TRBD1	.	TGCGCCAGCAGCCAAGACCCCAAGACAGGGAGAAAGGTGGAGCAGTACTTC	CASSQDPKTGRKVEQYF
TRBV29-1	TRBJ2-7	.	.	TGCAGCGTTGTTGTCGGAAGGGTGCAGTACTTC	CSVVVGRVQYF
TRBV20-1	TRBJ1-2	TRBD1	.	TGCAGTGCTAGATCATCGGACAGGGGGCATGGCTACACCTTC	CSARSSDRGHGYTF
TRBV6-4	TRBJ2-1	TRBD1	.	TGTGCCAGCAGCTCCGATTCCCGGGACAGGCAGTTCTTC	CASSSDSRDRQFF
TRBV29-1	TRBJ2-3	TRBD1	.	TGCAGCGTTGGCCAAGGGGGCGGTCGCACAGATACGCAGTATTTT	CSVGQGGGRTDTQYF
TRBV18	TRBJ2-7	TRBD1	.	TGTGCCAGCTCACCAATCCAGGGACAGGGGAACGAGCAGTACTTC	CASSPIQGQGNEQYF
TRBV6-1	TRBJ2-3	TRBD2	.	TGTGCCAGCAGTCAAGACAGGGAACGGACTAGCGGGAGACGAGATACGCAGTATTTT	CASSQDRERTSGRRDTQYF
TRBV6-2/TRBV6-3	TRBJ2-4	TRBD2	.	TGTGCCAGCAGGGCGGGACTAGCGGGAGAGAGTGGGAACATTCAGTACTTC	CASRAGLAGESGNIQYF
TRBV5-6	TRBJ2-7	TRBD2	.	TGTGCCAGCCGCCACCTAGCGGGAGGGCGGTACGAGCAGTACTTC	CASRHLAGGRYEQYF
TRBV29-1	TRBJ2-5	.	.	TGCAGCGTTGAAGGACAGCGGAAAGAGACCCAGTACTTC	CSVEGQRKETQYF
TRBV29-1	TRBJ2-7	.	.	TGCAGCGTTGTAGATCAAACGTACGAGCAGTACTTC	CSVVDQTYEQYF
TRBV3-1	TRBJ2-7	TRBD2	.	TGTGCCAGCAGCCGAGCTGGTAGCGGGTCCTACGAGCAGTACTTC	CASSRAGSGSYEQYF
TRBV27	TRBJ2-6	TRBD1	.	TGTGCCAGCAGTCTGGGACAGAGCTACTCTGGGGCCAACGTCCTGACTTTC	CASSLGQSYSGANVLTF
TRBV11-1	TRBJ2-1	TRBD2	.	TGTGCCAGCAGCCGACTAGCGGATGGGAATGAGCAGTTCTTC	CASSRLADGNEQFF
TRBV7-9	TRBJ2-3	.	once	TGTGCCAGCAGCTTAAACGGTGGAGGCAATGGGAGGTATTTT	CASSLNGGGNGRYF
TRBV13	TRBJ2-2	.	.	TGTGCCAGCAGCGGAGGGGCCGGGAACACCGGGGAGCTGTTTTTT	CASSGGAGNTGELFF
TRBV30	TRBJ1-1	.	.	TGTGCCTGGAGTGTGATGGTGGTAAGTCTAGTGGACACTGAAGCTTTCTTT	CAWSVMVVSLVDTEAFF
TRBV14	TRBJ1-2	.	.	TGTGCCAGCAGCAATATCCCGGGACCGGGGAGCTATGGCTACACCTTC	CASSNIPGPGSYGYTF
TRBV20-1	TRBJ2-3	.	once	TGCAGTGCGCCGACCGGGCAGAGTACCACAGATACGCAGTATTTT	CSAPTGQSTTDTQYF
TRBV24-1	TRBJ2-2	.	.	TGTGCCACCGTAGCAGGGGAGACCGGGGAGCTGTTTTTT	CATVAGETGELFF
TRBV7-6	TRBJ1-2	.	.	TGTGCCAGCAGCTTAGGACATGGGGTGGGGTATGGCTACACCTTC	CASSLGHGVGYGYTF
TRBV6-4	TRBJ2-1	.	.	TGTGCCAGCAGTGTAGAGTTCGGGTACAATGAGCAGTTCTTC	CASSVEFGYNEQFF
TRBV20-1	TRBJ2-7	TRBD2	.	TGCAGTGCTAGTGCTAGCGGGAGGGCCGGAGAGCAGTACTTC	CSASASGRAGEQYF
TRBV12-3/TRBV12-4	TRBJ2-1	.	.	TGTGCCAGCAGTCCCCGGGACTTTCAGTTCTTC	CASSPRDFQFF
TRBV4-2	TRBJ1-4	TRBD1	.	TGTGCCAGCAGCCAAGGACAGGGCCCAACTAATGAAAAACTGTTTTTT	CASSQGQGPTNEKLFF
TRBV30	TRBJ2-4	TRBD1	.	TGTGCCTGGAGTCAGGAGGGACAGGGGGCAGAGTACTTC	CAWSQEGQGAEYF
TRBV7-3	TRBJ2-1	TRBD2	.	TGTGCCAGCAGCCCATTCGGGACTAGCTACAATGAGCAGTTCTTC	CASSPFGTSYNEQFF
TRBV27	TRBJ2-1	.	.	TGTGCCAGCAGTCCACCCCTGGCGGGCCTAGCGCAGTACAATGAGCAGTTCTTC	CASSPPLAGLAQYNEQFF